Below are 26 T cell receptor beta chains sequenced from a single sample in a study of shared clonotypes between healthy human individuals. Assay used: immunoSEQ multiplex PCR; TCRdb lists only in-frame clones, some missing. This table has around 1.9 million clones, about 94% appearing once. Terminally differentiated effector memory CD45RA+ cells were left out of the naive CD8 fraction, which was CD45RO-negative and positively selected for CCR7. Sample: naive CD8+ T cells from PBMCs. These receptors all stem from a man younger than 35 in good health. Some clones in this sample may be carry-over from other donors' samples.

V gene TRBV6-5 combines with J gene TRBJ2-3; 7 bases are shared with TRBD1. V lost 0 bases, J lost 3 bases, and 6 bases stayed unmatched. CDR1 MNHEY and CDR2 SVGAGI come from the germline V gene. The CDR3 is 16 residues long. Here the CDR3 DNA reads TGTGCCAGCAGTTACTCTACAGGGGAATGGACAGATACGCAGTATTTT. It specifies CASSYSTGEWTDTQYF.

The CDR3: CASSLELEGSGAYNEQFF. CDR3 nucleotide sequence: TGTGCCAGCAGCTTAGAACTAGAAGGGAGCGGCGCCTACAATGAGCAGTTCTTC. The chain uses TRBV7-6 and TRBJ2-1; tentatively, D is TRBD2 (5 bases). CDR1 and CDR2 from the germline V gene are SGHVS and FNYEAQ. V dropped 1 base and J dropped 2 bases, with 18 bases sitting between them. The CDR3 runs to 18 residues.

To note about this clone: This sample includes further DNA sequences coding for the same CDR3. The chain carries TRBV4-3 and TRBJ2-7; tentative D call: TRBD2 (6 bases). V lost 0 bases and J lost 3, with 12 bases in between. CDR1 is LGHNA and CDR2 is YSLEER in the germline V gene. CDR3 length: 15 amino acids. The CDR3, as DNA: TGCGCCAGCAGCCAAGATCGGGACGGGAGCTACGAGCAGTACTTC. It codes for CASSQDRDGSYEQYF.

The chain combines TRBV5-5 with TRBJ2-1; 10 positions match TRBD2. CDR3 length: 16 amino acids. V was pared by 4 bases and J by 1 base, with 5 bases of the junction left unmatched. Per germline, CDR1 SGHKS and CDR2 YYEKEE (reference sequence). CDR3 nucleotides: TGTGCCAGCAGCCCTAGCGGGAGTGGATCCTACAATGAGCAGTTCTTC. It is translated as CASSPSGSGSYNEQFF.

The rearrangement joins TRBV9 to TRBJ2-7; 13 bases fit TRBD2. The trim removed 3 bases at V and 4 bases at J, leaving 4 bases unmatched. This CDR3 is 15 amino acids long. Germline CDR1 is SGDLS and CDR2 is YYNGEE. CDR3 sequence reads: CASSAGGLAGYEQYF. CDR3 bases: TGTGCCAGCAGCGCGGGGGGACTAGCGGGATACGAGCAGTACTTC.

DNA of the CDR3: TGTGCCAGTAGTATTTCAGGCTCGATCTACGAGCAGTACTTC. This translates into CASSISGSIYEQYF. The chain combines TRBV19 with TRBJ2-7; no reliable D call. V was trimmed by 3 bases and J by 3 bases, leaving 12 bases between them. The CDR3 is 14 residues long. Germline V CDR1 and CDR2: LNHDA, SQIVND (reference sequence).

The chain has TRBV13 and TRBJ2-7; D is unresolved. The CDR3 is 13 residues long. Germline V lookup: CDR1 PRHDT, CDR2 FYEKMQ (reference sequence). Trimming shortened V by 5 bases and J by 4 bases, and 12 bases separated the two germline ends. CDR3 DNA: TGTGCCAGCAGCCCACCTCATGAGTACGAGCAGTACTTC. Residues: CASSPPHEYEQYF.

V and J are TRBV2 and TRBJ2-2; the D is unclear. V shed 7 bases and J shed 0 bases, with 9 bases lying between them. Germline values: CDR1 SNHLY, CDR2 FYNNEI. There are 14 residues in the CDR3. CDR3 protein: CASIAPSNTGELFF. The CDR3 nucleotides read TGTGCCAGCATCGCACCCTCGAACACCGGGGAGCTGTTTTTT.

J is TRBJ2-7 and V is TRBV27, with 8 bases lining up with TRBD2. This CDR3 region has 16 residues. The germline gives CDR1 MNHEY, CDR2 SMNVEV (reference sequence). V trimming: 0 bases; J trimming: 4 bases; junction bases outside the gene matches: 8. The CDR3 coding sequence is TGTGCCAGCAGTTTATCCCCCGGGACTAGTCATTACGAGCAGTACTTC. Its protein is CASSLSPGTSHYEQYF.

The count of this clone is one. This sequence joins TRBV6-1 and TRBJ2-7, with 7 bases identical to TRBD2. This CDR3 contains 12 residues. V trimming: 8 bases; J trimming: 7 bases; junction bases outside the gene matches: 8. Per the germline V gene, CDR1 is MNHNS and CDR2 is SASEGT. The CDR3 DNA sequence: TGTGCCAGCGGGAGGGCGGGAGTAGAGCAGTACTTC. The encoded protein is CASGRAGVEQYF.

The CDR3 is CASSPRGRDQPQHF. The CDR3 coding sequence is TGTGCCAGCAGCCCCCGGGGAAGGGATCAGCCCCAGCATTTT. This sequence joins TRBV28 and TRBJ1-5; no reliable D call. The V and J ends lost 6 bases and 5 bases respectively, with 14 bases between them. Germline V lookup: CDR1 MDHEN, CDR2 SYDVKM. The CDR3 has 14 residues.

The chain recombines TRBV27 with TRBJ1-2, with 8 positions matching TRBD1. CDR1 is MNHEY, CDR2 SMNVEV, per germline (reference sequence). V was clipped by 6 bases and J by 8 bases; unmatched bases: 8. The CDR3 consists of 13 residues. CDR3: CASSFDRGTGYTF. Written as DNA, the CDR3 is TGTGCCAGCAGCTTCGACAGGGGAACGGGCTACACCTTC.

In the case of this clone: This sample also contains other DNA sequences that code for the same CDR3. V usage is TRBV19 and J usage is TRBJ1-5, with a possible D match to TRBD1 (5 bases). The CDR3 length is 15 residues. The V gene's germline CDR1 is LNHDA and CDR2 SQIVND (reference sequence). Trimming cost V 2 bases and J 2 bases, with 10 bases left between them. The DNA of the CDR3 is TGTGCCAGTAGTATAACAGGCCTGGGCAATCAGCCCCAGCATTTT. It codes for CASSITGLGNQPQHF.

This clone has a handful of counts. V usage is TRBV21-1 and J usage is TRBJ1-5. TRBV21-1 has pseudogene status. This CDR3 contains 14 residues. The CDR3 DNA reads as TGTGCCAGCGATAACAACGGAAGGAATCAGCCCCAGCATTTT. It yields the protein CASDNNGRNQPQHF.

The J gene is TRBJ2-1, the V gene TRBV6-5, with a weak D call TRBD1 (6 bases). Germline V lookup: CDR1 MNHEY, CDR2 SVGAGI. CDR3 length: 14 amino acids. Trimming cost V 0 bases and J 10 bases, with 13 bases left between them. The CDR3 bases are TGTGCCAGCAGTTACTCGATACAGGGAAGCGAGCAGTTCTTC. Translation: CASSYSIQGSEQFF.

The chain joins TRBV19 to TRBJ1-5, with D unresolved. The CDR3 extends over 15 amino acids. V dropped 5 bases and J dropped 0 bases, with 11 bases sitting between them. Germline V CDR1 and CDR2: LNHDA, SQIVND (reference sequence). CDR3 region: CASSLPVGSNQPQHF. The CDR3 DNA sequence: TGTGCCAGTAGTCTTCCGGTCGGTAGCAATCAGCCCCAGCATTTT.

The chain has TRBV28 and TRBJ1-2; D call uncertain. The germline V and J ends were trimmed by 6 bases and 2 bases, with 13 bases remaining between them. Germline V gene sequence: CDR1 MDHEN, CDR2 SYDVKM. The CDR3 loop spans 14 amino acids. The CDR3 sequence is CASRMWTENYGYTF. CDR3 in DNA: TGTGCCAGCAGAATGTGGACCGAAAACTATGGCTACACCTTC.

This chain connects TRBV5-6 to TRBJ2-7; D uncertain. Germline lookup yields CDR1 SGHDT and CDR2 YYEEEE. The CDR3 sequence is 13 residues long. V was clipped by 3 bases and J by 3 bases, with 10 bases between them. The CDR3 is CASSSWSDYEQYF. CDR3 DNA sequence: TGTGCCAGCAGCTCGTGGTCCGACTACGAGCAGTACTTC. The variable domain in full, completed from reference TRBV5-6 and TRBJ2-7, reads DAGVTQSPTHLIKTRGQQVTLRCSPKSGHDTVSWYQQALGQGPQFIFQYYEEEERQRGNFPDRFSGHQFPNYSSELNVNALLLGDSALYLCASSSWSDYEQYFGPGTRLTVT.

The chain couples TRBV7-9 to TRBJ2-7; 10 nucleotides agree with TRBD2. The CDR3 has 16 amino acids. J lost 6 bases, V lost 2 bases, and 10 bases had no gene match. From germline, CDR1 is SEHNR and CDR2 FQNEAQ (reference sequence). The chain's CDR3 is CASSLKGLAPRGEQYF. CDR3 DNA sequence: TGTGCCAGCAGCTTAAAGGGACTAGCGCCTCGTGGCGAGCAGTACTTC.

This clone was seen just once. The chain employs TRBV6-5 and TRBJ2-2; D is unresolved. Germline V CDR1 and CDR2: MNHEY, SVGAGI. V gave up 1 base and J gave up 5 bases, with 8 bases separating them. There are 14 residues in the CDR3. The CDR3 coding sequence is TGTGCCAGCAGTTACTTTTCGGTTACCGGGGAGCTGTTTTTT. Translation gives CASSYFSVTGELFF.

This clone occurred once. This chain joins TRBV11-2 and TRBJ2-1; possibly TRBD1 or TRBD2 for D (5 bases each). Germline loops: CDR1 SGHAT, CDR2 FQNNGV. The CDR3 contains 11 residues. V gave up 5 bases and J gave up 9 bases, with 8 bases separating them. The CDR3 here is CASSPGPEQFF. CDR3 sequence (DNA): TGTGCCAGCAGCCCGGGACCTGAGCAGTTCTTC.

The CDR3, as DNA: TGTGCCAGCAGTTTATCCAACGGGGTCGTAGAACAGTACTTC. Its translation: CASSLSNGVVEQYF. This chain uses TRBV27 with TRBJ2-7, with a possible D match to TRBD2 (5 bases). This CDR3 has 14 residues. The V gene lost 0 bases and the J gene lost 10 bases, with 16 bases spanning the gap. CDR1 and CDR2 from the germline V gene are MNHEY and SMNVEV (reference sequence).

In DNA, the CDR3 is TGTGCCAGCAGCTTGGCTGGGACCCTTTACAATGAGCAGTTCTTC. It codes for CASSLAGTLYNEQFF. The chain couples TRBV7-8 to TRBJ2-1; D might be TRBD1 or TRBD2, each matching 5 bases. CDR3 size: 15 residues. Germline-derived CDR1 and CDR2 are SGHVS and FQNEAQ. Trimming cost V 3 bases and J 4 bases, with 13 bases left between them.

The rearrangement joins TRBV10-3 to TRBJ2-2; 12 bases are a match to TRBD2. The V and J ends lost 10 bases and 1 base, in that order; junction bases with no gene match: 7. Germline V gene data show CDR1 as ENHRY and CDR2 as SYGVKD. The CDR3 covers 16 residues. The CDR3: CATLGLAGLNTGELFF. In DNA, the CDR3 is TGTGCCACACTGGGACTAGCGGGTTTGAACACCGGGGAGCTGTTTTTT.

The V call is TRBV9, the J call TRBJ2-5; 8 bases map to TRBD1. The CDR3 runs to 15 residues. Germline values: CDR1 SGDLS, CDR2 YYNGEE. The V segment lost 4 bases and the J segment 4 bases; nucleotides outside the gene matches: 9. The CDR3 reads CASSPGQGLVETQYF. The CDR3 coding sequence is TGTGCCAGCAGCCCTGGACAGGGTTTGGTAGAGACCCAGTACTTC. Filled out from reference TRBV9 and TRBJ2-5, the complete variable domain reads DSGVTQTPKHLITATGQRVTLRCSPRSGDLSVYWYQQSLDQGLQFLIQYYNGEERAKGNILERFSAQQFPDLHSELNLSSLELGDSALYFCASSPGQGLVETQYFGPGTRLLVL.

CDR3 in DNA: TGTGCCAGCAGGGTAGCGGGAGGGCCTCGGTACAATGAGCAGTTCTTC. Protein product: CASRVAGGPRYNEQFF. The genes are TRBV7-9 and TRBJ2-1; 11 bases line up with TRBD2. Germline lookup yields CDR1 SEHNR and CDR2 FQNEAQ (reference sequence). V lost 6 bases to trimming and J lost 4 bases; unmatched junction nucleotides: 8. This CDR3 contains 16 residues.